The next 15 T cell receptor beta chains were all read from a single sample in a study of CD8 T cells in ankylosing spondylitis. TCRdb reprocessed the 5' RACE reads with MiXCR, giving one entry per CDR3 protein. The repertoire includes 250,000 to 350,000 distinct CDR3 sequences, around 20% of them detected once, and 7.8% sits in the top ten. Input material: blood, either unsorted or a sorted T cell fraction (not recorded which). Source of these receptors: a male donor with ankylosing spondylitis or in good health (not recorded which).

This clonotype was picked up a small number of times. The rearrangement uses TRBV21-1 and TRBJ2-2; TRBD1, the D gene given by the table, was not confirmed from the DNA. TRBV21-1 is a recognized pseudogene. The length of the CDR3 is 16 residues. The CDR3 here is CASSKGDGERPGELFF. CDR3 in DNA: TGTGCCAGCAGCAAGGGGGACGGCGAACGACCCGGGGAGCTGTTTTTT.

The chain employs TRBV12-3 or TRBV12-4 and TRBJ1-1, with 8 bases identical to TRBD1. The length of the CDR3 is 13 residues. After removal of 6 bases from V and 7 bases from J, the junction contained 7 bases not matched to a gene. The CDR3 DNA reads TGTGCCAGCAGACCCGGACAGGGCGGTGAAGCTTTCTTT. Translated: CASRPGQGGEAFF.

This clonotype was found a few times. The genes are TRBV28 and TRBJ2-3; 10 bases align to TRBD2. The junction had 11 bases not matched to a gene; V was cut back by 5 bases and J by 6 bases. Looked up from germline, CDR1 is MDHEN and CDR2 is SYDVKM. This CDR3 contains 16 residues. The CDR3 here is CASSRALAGLADTQYF. Here the CDR3 DNA reads TGTGCCAGCAGTAGAGCACTAGCGGGACTAGCGGATACGCAGTATTTT. The complete variable domain, with remaining parts taken from reference TRBV28 and TRBJ2-3, reads DVKVTQSSRYLVKRTGEKVFLECVQDMDHENMFWYRQDPGLGLRLIYFSYDVKMKEKGDIPEGYSVSREKKERFSLILESASTNQTSMYLCASSRALAGLADTQYFGPGTRLTVL.

This chain connects TRBV5-5 to TRBJ1-5; no firm D call. This CDR3 contains 16 residues. Germline-derived CDR1 and CDR2 are SGHKS and YYEKEE (reference sequence). The V end was cut by 0 bases, the J end by 0 bases, with 10 bases between. CDR3 in DNA: TGTGCCAGCAGCTTGGGGGTGTCCCCTAGCAATCAGCCCCAGCATTTT. Protein: CASSLGVSPSNQPQHF.

In nucleotides, the CDR3 is TGTGCCAGCAGCTTAAGGGGACAGGGGATAGACACTGAAGCTTTCTTT. Its translation: CASSLRGQGIDTEAFF. This chain uses TRBV7-3 with TRBJ1-1; 10 nucleotides match TRBD1. Per the germline V gene, CDR1 is SGHTA and CDR2 is FQGTGA. Trimming at V came to 1 base and at J to 3 bases, leaving 5 bases not matched to a gene. The CDR3 consists of 16 residues. Using reference TRBV7-3 and TRBJ1-1 for the parts outside the CDR3, the full variable domain is GAGVSQTPSNKVTEKGKYVELRCDPISGHTALYWYRQSLGQGPEFLIYFQGTGAADDSGLPNDRFFAVRPEGSVSTLKIQRTERGDSAVYLCASSLRGQGIDTEAFFGQGTRLTVV.

A word on this clonotype: A single base separates this from a much larger clone, so it may be a read error. The chain is built from TRBV27 and TRBJ2-1; 10 bases are shared with TRBD2. Germline lookup yields CDR1 MNHEY and CDR2 SMNVEV (reference sequence). The V gene end was trimmed by 2 bases and the J gene end by 6 bases; junction bases not matched to a gene: 7. The CDR3 loop spans 16 amino acids. The CDR3 loop reads CASSLLSSGRPNEQFF. The CDR3 nucleotides are TGTGCCAGCAGTTTACTGAGTAGCGGGAGGCCCAATGAGCAGTTCTTC.

The chain employs TRBV18 and TRBJ2-3, with a possible D match to TRBD2 (5 bases). The CDR3 loop spans 14 amino acids. Germline loops: CDR1 KGHSH, CDR2 LQKENI. Trimming pared 3 bases from V and 4 bases from J, leaving 11 bases between. CDR3 amino acids: CASSPVLAADTQYF. CDR3 nucleotide sequence: TGTGCCAGCTCACCTGTCCTAGCCGCAGATACGCAGTATTTT. Filled out from reference TRBV18 and TRBJ2-3, the complete variable domain reads NAGVMQNPRHLVRRRGQEARLRCSPMKGHSHVYWYRQLPEEGLKFMVYLQKENIIDESGMPKERFSAEFPKEGPSILRIQQVVRGDSAAYFCASSPVLAADTQYFGPGTRLTVL.

This chain joins TRBV5-1 and TRBJ2-2; weak D call: TRBD2 (5 bases). Trimming took 4 bases from V and 7 from J, leaving 17 bases between them. The germline gives CDR1 SGHRS, CDR2 YFSETQ. The CDR3 consists of 15 residues. CDR3 nucleotides: TGCGCCAGCAGCCCCGGCACGGGATTTGGCGGGGAGCTGTTTTTT. Translation: CASSPGTGFGGELFF.

This clonotype was detected many times. This chain joins TRBV20-1 and TRBJ1-1, with D unclear. The CDR3 is 13 residues long. V dropped 1 base and J dropped 5 bases, with 11 bases sitting between them. The germline gives CDR1 DFQATT, CDR2 SNEGSKA (reference sequence). DNA of the CDR3: TGCAGTGCTAGAGTTTTCAGGAATACTGAAGCTTTCTTT. Translation: CSARVFRNTEAFF.

This clonotype was detected once. A read error may explain this, as a much larger clone is one base away. The chain has TRBV7-9 and TRBJ2-5; 9 bases are a match to TRBD1. The V gene's germline CDR1 is SEHNR and CDR2 FQNEAQ (reference sequence). The V and J ends lost 6 bases and 8 bases, in that order; junction bases with no gene match: 19. The CDR3 consists of 17 residues. The CDR3 region is CASRSRGGQGVMDTQYF. CDR3 DNA sequence: TGTGCCAGCAGGAGTAGGGGGGGACAGGGAGTGATGGACACCCAGTACTTC. The complete variable domain, with remaining parts taken from reference TRBV7-9 and TRBJ2-5, reads DTGVSQNPRHKITKRGQNVTFRCDPISEHNRLYWYRQTLGQGPEFLTYFQNEAQLEKSRLLSDRFSAERPKGSFSTLEIQRTEQGDSAMYLCASRSRGGQGVMDTQYFGPGTRLLVL.

The genes are TRBV5-5 and TRBJ2-3; 7 nucleotides match TRBD1. CDR1 is SGHKS and CDR2 is YYEKEE in the germline V gene (reference sequence). The CDR3 has 14 residues. V dropped 3 bases and J dropped 2; count of bases not matched to a gene: 3. Here the CDR3 DNA reads TGTGCCAGCAGCTCCGGACAGGCCACAGATACGCAGTATTTT. It yields the protein CASSSGQATDTQYF.

The table lists this clonotype with a few counts. The chain carries TRBV5-1 and TRBJ2-1; D call uncertain. CDR3 length equals 13 residues. V lost 4 bases and J lost 6, with 11 bases in between. Per germline, CDR1 SGHRS and CDR2 YFSETQ. The CDR3: CASSTDSVNEQFF. DNA for the CDR3: TGCGCCAGCAGCACCGACTCGGTCAATGAGCAGTTCTTC.

The chain uses TRBV6-5 and TRBJ2-4; D possibly matches TRBD1 or TRBD2 (5 bases each). V was trimmed by 10 bases and J by 9 bases, leaving 16 bases between them. The CDR3 is 12 residues long. Looked up from germline, CDR1 is MNHEY and CDR2 is SVGAGI. CDR3 in amino acids: CATGTVPGIQYF. The CDR3 DNA follows: TGTGCCACCGGGACGGTACCGGGCATTCAGTACTTC.

The chain uses TRBV6-6 and TRBJ2-5; D is unresolved. The ends were cut back, 5 bases at V and 5 bases at J, with 21 bases in the middle. Looked up from germline, CDR1 is MNHNY and CDR2 is SVGAGI (reference sequence). There are 16 residues in the CDR3. CDR3 DNA: TGTGCCAGCAGTCTTCCCACAGACGAGTCGAGGGAGACCCAGTACTTC. This sequence encodes CASSLPTDESRETQYF.

V and J are TRBV6-2 or TRBV6-3 and TRBJ1-3; 7 positions match TRBD1. The J segment lost 0 bases and the V segment lost 2 bases, leaving 4 bases of the junction unmatched. The CDR3 has 16 residues. Looked up from germline, CDR1 is MNHEY and CDR2 is SVGEGT. This CDR3 reads CASSYLRQGSGNTIYF. The CDR3 DNA reads as TGTGCCAGCAGTTACCTCCGACAGGGCTCTGGAAACACCATATATTTT.